Many counts were recorded for the clone carrying this T cell receptor beta chain. RNA transcripts were the template for amplifying TCR beta CDR3 regions. First-round RT-PCR of the TCR CDR3 relied on the HTBI primer set. In TCRdb, the multiplex PCR reads were re-called with MiXCR into one record per CDR3 protein. Among hundreds of thousands of distinct CDR3 sequences listed, about 20% were seen once. The record originates from a study of T cells in Graves' hyperthyroidism and ophthalmopathy. The sequencing input was blood. The receptor was isolated from a young man with Graves' ophthalmopathy.

CDR3 nucleotides: TGTGCCAGCAGCTTAGGAGCCGTAAATGGTTACGAGCAGTTCTTC. Its protein is CASSLGAVNGYEQFF. J is TRBJ2-1 and V is TRBV11-2; D is undetermined. This CDR3 comprises 15 residues. From germline, CDR1 is SGHAT and CDR2 FQNNGV. V gave up 1 base and J gave up 10 bases, with 17 bases separating them.